This T cell receptor (beta chain) was sequenced during a study of blood T cell repertoires in COVID-19. This table comes from immunoSEQ multiplex PCR, and its TCRdb copy is limited to in-frame clones, with some not included. The data show more than 150,000 clones, roughly 84% seen once. V lost 5 bases and J lost 5, with 14 bases in between. The length of the CDR3 is 14 residues. CDR1 is LNHDA and CDR2 is SQIVND in the germline V gene (reference sequence). The clonotype was recovered from a woman in her 50s who had recovered from COVID-19. V usage is TRBV19 and J usage is TRBJ2-3; TRBD1 might be the D (6 bases). What was sequenced was PBMCs or T cells enriched from blood (not recorded which). This CDR3 is CASSSGTLEDTQYF. The DNA for the CDR3 is TGTGCCAGTAGTTCCGGGACACTGGAAGATACGCAGTATTTT.